This is a list of T cell receptor beta chains from one sample in a study of control samples from healthy donors and cancer patients. TCRdb's table, derived via immunoSEQ multiplex PCR, lists solely in-frame clones and lacks some. The table has 100,000 to 120,000 clones, about four fifths seen once; the top ten hold less than 15%. The material sequenced was blood. All receptors come from a woman in her forties or fifties in good health. Each CDR3 is given without its conserved first and last residue. D genes are given only for firm matches.

TRBJ2-2,TRBD1,TRBV19,ASSMRGQVNTGELF
TRBJ1-2,TRBD1,TRBV6-5,ASSYIRTGGNYGYT
TRBJ1-1,TRBD1,TRBV7-2,ASSLGGQGLNTEAF
TRBJ1-2,TRBD1,TRBV7-9,ASSLVGTGSGYT
TRBJ1-1,NA,TRBV6-5,ATRPYPNTEAF
TRBJ1-2,TRBD1,TRBV4-3,ASSHTGTAFYGYT
TRBJ1-1,NA,TRBV21-1,ASSKEVSPAEAF
TRBJ2-5,NA,TRBV3-1/TRBV3-2,ASSQDPRRGFWETQY
TRBJ2-3,TRBD2,TRBV5-1,ASSLAGRGGSDTQY
TRBJ2-5,TRBD2,TRBV3-1/TRBV3-2,ASSQESGTSSWETQY
TRBJ2-3,TRBD2,TRBV27,ASRISGADTQY
TRBJ1-3,NA,TRBV7-2,ASSGTASGNTIY
TRBJ1-1,TRBD1,TRBV5-4,ASSRTGGNTEAF
TRBJ2-1,NA,TRBV4-1,ASSQEAAGIYNEQF
TRBJ2-5,NA,TRBV6-9,ASRPGLCQETQY
TRBJ2-3,NA,TRBV2,ASSGGASTDTQY
TRBJ1-3,NA,TRBV11-3,ASSLEDQGTIY
TRBJ1-1,NA,TRBV6-5,ASSRKGNTEAF